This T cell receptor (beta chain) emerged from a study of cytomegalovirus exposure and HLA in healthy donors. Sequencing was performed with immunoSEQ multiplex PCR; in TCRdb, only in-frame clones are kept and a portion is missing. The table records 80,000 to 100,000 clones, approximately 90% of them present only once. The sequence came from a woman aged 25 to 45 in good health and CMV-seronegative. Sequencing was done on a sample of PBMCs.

The CDR3 reads CASSHRGVAGGLLETQYF. CDR3 in DNA: TGTGCCAGCAGCCATCGAGGAGTAGCGGGGGGGCTTTTAGAGACCCAGTACTTC. V gene TRBV9 combines with J gene TRBJ2-5, with 11 bases fitting TRBD2. CDR3 length: 18 residues. Trimming at V came to 4 bases and at J to 4 bases, leaving 15 bases not matched to a gene. In germline, CDR1 is SGDLS, CDR2 YYNGEE.